Listed below are T cell receptor beta chains from one sample, sequenced in a study of blood T cell repertoires in COVID-19. Assay: immunoSEQ multiplex PCR; the TCRdb copy retains only in-frame clones and omits some. The sample contains over 50,000 clones, 86% of which appear only once. Source material: peripheral blood. The receptor set was obtained from a human donor in a cohort sampled during active COVID-19. Each CDR3 is given with its conserved first and last residue. The order of the fields is clone size, D gene, J gene, CDR3 length, V gene, CDR3 DNA, CDR3 protein. D genes are given only for firm matches. Clone size is given for some rows only: seen once, a few or many times, or a class if the clone is expanded.

clone size: once; D gene: TRBD2; J gene: TRBJ2-1; CDR3 length: 15; V gene: TRBV4-1; CDR3 DNA: TGCGCCAGCAGCCAAGATGGTGGGACTAACAATGAGCAGTTCTTC; CDR3 protein: CASSQDGGTNNEQFF
clone size: -; D gene: TRBD2; J gene: TRBJ2-2; CDR3 length: 15; V gene: TRBV19; CDR3 DNA: TGTGCCAGTATTCGTAGCGGGAGAAACACCGGGGAGCTGTTTTTT; CDR3 protein: CASIRSGRNTGELFF
clone size: -; D gene: -; J gene: TRBJ2-7; CDR3 length: 12; V gene: TRBV10-2; CDR3 DNA: TGCGCCACCTCGGAGCAGAACTACGAGCAGTACTTC; CDR3 protein: CATSEQNYEQYF
clone size: -; D gene: -; J gene: TRBJ1-3; CDR3 length: 17; V gene: TRBV7-2; CDR3 DNA: TGTGCCAGCAGCTTAGGCCGGAGTCAGCTCTCTGGAAACACCATATATTTT; CDR3 protein: CASSLGRSQLSGNTIYF
clone size: once; D gene: -; J gene: TRBJ2-1; CDR3 length: 15; V gene: TRBV7-3; CDR3 DNA: TGTGCCAGCAGCCCCAACGTCGGAGGTTTGAATGAGCAGTTCTTC; CDR3 protein: CASSPNVGGLNEQFF
clone size: -; D gene: TRBD1; J gene: TRBJ2-6; CDR3 length: 18; V gene: TRBV10-2; CDR3 DNA: TGCGCCAGCACCAGGATGGGACAGGGGGCTTCTGGGGCCAACGTCCTGACTTTC; CDR3 protein: CASTRMGQGASGANVLTF
clone size: few; D gene: TRBD2; J gene: TRBJ2-3; CDR3 length: 16; V gene: TRBV7-9; CDR3 DNA: TGTGCCAGCAGCTTGACTAGCGGGAGAGGAGTAGATACGCAGTATTTT; CDR3 protein: CASSLTSGRGVDTQYF
clone size: few; D gene: -; J gene: TRBJ1-4; CDR3 length: 14; V gene: TRBV9; CDR3 DNA: TGTGCCAGCAGCGAAACACAGGGATATGAAAAACTGTTTTTT; CDR3 protein: CASSETQGYEKLFF
clone size: -; D gene: TRBD2; J gene: TRBJ2-5; CDR3 length: 16; V gene: TRBV18; CDR3 DNA: TGTGCCAGCTCACCAGTGCCTAGCGGGAGTAAAGAGACCCAGTACTTC; CDR3 protein: CASSPVPSGSKETQYF
clone size: once; D gene: -; J gene: TRBJ1-3; CDR3 length: 15; V gene: TRBV5-4; CDR3 DNA: TGTGCCAGCAGCTTGGGAGGAGTCTCTGGAAACACCATATATTTT; CDR3 protein: CASSLGGVSGNTIYF
clone size: -; D gene: TRBD2; J gene: TRBJ2-2; CDR3 length: 17; V gene: TRBV7-2; CDR3 DNA: TGTGCCAGCAGCTTAGGGCTAGCGGGGGTATCCCCCGGGGAGCTGTTTTTT; CDR3 protein: CASSLGLAGVSPGELFF
clone size: -; D gene: -; J gene: TRBJ1-1; CDR3 length: 12; V gene: TRBV2; CDR3 DNA: TGTGCCAGCAGTGGAGGGAACACTGAAGCTTTCTTT; CDR3 protein: CASSGGNTEAFF
clone size: few; D gene: -; J gene: TRBJ2-7; CDR3 length: 15; V gene: TRBV14; CDR3 DNA: TGTGCCAGCAGCCAAGGGGTGTTTGGAGGCTACGAGCAGTACTTC; CDR3 protein: CASSQGVFGGYEQYF
clone size: -; D gene: TRBD2; J gene: TRBJ2-2; CDR3 length: 15; V gene: TRBV19; CDR3 DNA: TGTGCCAGTAGGACTAGCGGGAGGCACACCGGGGAGCTGTTTTTT; CDR3 protein: CASRTSGRHTGELFF
clone size: -; D gene: TRBD1; J gene: TRBJ2-2; CDR3 length: 16; V gene: TRBV27; CDR3 DNA: TGTGCCAGCAGTTTATCGCCTTGGCAGGGGGCCGGGGAGCTGTTTTTT; CDR3 protein: CASSLSPWQGAGELFF
clone size: -; D gene: -; J gene: TRBJ2-2; CDR3 length: 15; V gene: TRBV11-3; CDR3 DNA: TGTGCCAGCAGCCAAAGTCGGGGTTCGACCGGGGAGCTGTTTTTT; CDR3 protein: CASSQSRGSTGELFF
clone size: -; D gene: TRBD2; J gene: TRBJ2-7; CDR3 length: 14; V gene: TRBV28; CDR3 DNA: TGTGCCAGCAGCCGGGGGGGTGGGTCCTACGAGCAGTACTTC; CDR3 protein: CASSRGGGSYEQYF
clone size: -; D gene: TRBD1; J gene: TRBJ2-5; CDR3 length: 13; V gene: TRBV7-7; CDR3 DNA: TGTGCCAGCACCCGACAGGGTGGCGAGACCCAGTACTTC; CDR3 protein: CASTRQGGETQYF
clone size: once; D gene: -; J gene: TRBJ2-5; CDR3 length: 14; V gene: TRBV18; CDR3 DNA: TGTGCCAGCTCACCCCCGGGACTCCAAGAGACCCAGTACTTC; CDR3 protein: CASSPPGLQETQYF
clone size: -; D gene: TRBD2; J gene: TRBJ2-3; CDR3 length: 17; V gene: TRBV27; CDR3 DNA: TGTGCCAGCAGGGGAGGACTAGCGGGAGGGAGCACAGATACGCAGTATTTT; CDR3 protein: CASRGGLAGGSTDTQYF
clone size: -; D gene: -; J gene: TRBJ1-1; CDR3 length: 12; V gene: TRBV5-1; CDR3 DNA: TGCGCCAGCAGCGGAGGCCTTGGGGAAGCTTTCTTT; CDR3 protein: CASSGGLGEAFF
clone size: -; D gene: -; J gene: TRBJ2-5; CDR3 length: 15; V gene: TRBV7-9; CDR3 DNA: TGTGCCAGCAGCTCACAGGGAGCAGTCGGGAAGACCCAGTACTTC; CDR3 protein: CASSSQGAVGKTQYF
clone size: -; D gene: -; J gene: TRBJ1-2; CDR3 length: 12; V gene: TRBV27; CDR3 DNA: TGTGCCAGCGGCAGGGTAAACTATGGCTACACCTTC; CDR3 protein: CASGRVNYGYTF
clone size: -; D gene: TRBD2; J gene: TRBJ2-1; CDR3 length: 14; V gene: TRBV13; CDR3 DNA: TGTGCCAGCAGCTTAGTGAGTCCGGGGGGTGAGCAGTTCTTC; CDR3 protein: CASSLVSPGGEQFF
clone size: -; D gene: TRBD1; J gene: TRBJ1-6; CDR3 length: 17; V gene: TRBV9; CDR3 DNA: TGTGCCAGCAGCACGGGACAGGGGAGGTCCTATAATTCACCCCTCCACTTT; CDR3 protein: CASSTGQGRSYNSPLHF
clone size: -; D gene: TRBD2; J gene: TRBJ2-1; CDR3 length: 16; V gene: TRBV6-4; CDR3 DNA: TGTGCCAGCTCCGGACGGGCGACTAGCGGGAGTAGGGAGCAGTTCTTC; CDR3 protein: CASSGRATSGSREQFF
clone size: -; D gene: -; J gene: TRBJ1-2; CDR3 length: 14; V gene: TRBV18; CDR3 DNA: TGTGCCAGCTCACCACCGGACAGCTCCTGGGGCTACACCTTC; CDR3 protein: CASSPPDSSWGYTF
clone size: once; D gene: -; J gene: TRBJ2-7; CDR3 length: 16; V gene: TRBV15; CDR3 DNA: TGTGCCACCAGCACTCGGGACACTACTACACGCGGCGAGCAGTACTTC; CDR3 protein: CATSTRDTTTRGEQYF
clone size: many; D gene: -; J gene: TRBJ2-3; CDR3 length: 15; V gene: TRBV19; CDR3 DNA: TGTGCCAGTAGTATAGAGGGGGGTGCGACAGATACGCAGTATTTT; CDR3 protein: CASSIEGGATDTQYF
clone size: -; D gene: TRBD2; J gene: TRBJ2-2; CDR3 length: 17; V gene: TRBV10-2; CDR3 DNA: TGCGCCAGCAGTGAATACGGCGGGAGGGCGAACACCGGGGAGCTGTTTTTT; CDR3 protein: CASSEYGGRANTGELFF
clone size: few; D gene: -; J gene: TRBJ2-7; CDR3 length: 13; V gene: TRBV29-1; CDR3 DNA: TGCAGCGTTGAAACAGGAATGTCCTACGAGCAGTACTTC; CDR3 protein: CSVETGMSYEQYF
clone size: -; D gene: -; J gene: TRBJ1-1; CDR3 length: 14; V gene: TRBV7-9; CDR3 DNA: TGTGCCAGCAGGAGGAGCGGAGGGCACACTGAAGCTTTCTTT; CDR3 protein: CASRRSGGHTEAFF
clone size: -; D gene: TRBD2; J gene: TRBJ2-3; CDR3 length: 15; V gene: TRBV9; CDR3 DNA: TGTGCCAGCAGCGTAACTAGCGGATACACAGATACGCAGTATTTT; CDR3 protein: CASSVTSGYTDTQYF
clone size: once; D gene: -; J gene: TRBJ2-3; CDR3 length: 14; V gene: TRBV6-2/TRBV6-3; CDR3 DNA: TGTGCCAGCAGCCGCGGACAAAGCACAGATACGCAGTATTTT; CDR3 protein: CASSRGQSTDTQYF
clone size: -; D gene: TRBD1; J gene: TRBJ1-6; CDR3 length: 15; V gene: TRBV5-1; CDR3 DNA: TGCGCCAGCAGCGACCGGGACAGGGCTAATTCACCCCTCCACTTT; CDR3 protein: CASSDRDRANSPLHF
clone size: -; D gene: -; J gene: TRBJ2-1; CDR3 length: 15; V gene: TRBV2; CDR3 DNA: TGTGCCAGCAGTGAATGGGCCGTTTCCTACAATGAGCAGTTCTTC; CDR3 protein: CASSEWAVSYNEQFF
clone size: -; D gene: TRBD1; J gene: TRBJ2-3; CDR3 length: 17; V gene: TRBV9; CDR3 DNA: TGTGCCAGCAGCGCCTCGTCCGGTCAGGGGGTGGCAGATACGCAGTATTTT; CDR3 protein: CASSASSGQGVADTQYF
clone size: -; D gene: -; J gene: TRBJ2-7; CDR3 length: 14; V gene: TRBV5-1; CDR3 DNA: TGCGCCAGCAGCTTTGGCAGGGCCACAGACGAGCAGTACTTC; CDR3 protein: CASSFGRATDEQYF